This passage covers 3 T cell receptor beta chains from one sample sequenced in a study of T cells in Graves' hyperthyroidism and ophthalmopathy. TCR beta CDR3 regions were amplified from RNA transcripts. Using the HTBI primer set, a first-round RT-PCR was run on the TCR CDR3. TCRdb reprocessed the multiplex PCR reads with MiXCR, giving one entry per CDR3 protein. The sample yields hundreds of thousands of distinct CDR3 sequences, about 16% seen once. The sample was blood. The source is a woman aged 40 to 50 with Graves' ophthalmopathy.

This chain links TRBV7-9 with TRBJ2-4; TRBD2 might be the D (6 bases). Germline V gene lookup returns CDR1 SEHNR and CDR2 FQNEAQ (reference sequence). CDR3 length: 18 amino acids. Trimming removed 2 bases from V and 10 bases from J, with 27 bases in between. The CDR3 here is CASSLMPLRDGGRSIQYF. The CDR3 DNA reads TGTGCCAGCAGCTTAATGCCTTTGCGGGACGGTGGGAGAAGTATTCAGTACTTC.

This clonotype was picked up many times. The rearrangement links TRBV30 to TRBJ2-1; TRBD2 aligns across 9 bases. The germline V gene encodes CDR1 GTSNPN and CDR2 SVGIG (reference sequence). This CDR3 spans 15 amino acids. Trimming removed 5 bases from V and 5 bases from J; junction bases left unmatched: 10. The CDR3 loop is CAWSTASGVNNEQFF. The CDR3 region has the DNA TGTGCCTGGTCAACCGCTAGCGGGGTCAACAATGAGCAGTTCTTC.

This clonotype was counted at least ten times. The chain joins TRBV5-1 to TRBJ2-5; 15 bases fit TRBD2. The V segment lost 5 bases and the J segment 4 bases; nucleotides outside the gene matches: 9. Germline CDR1 is SGHRS and CDR2 is YFSETQ. This CDR3 is 17 amino acids long. This chain's CDR3 is CASSPGLAGGPGETQYF. CDR3 nucleotide sequence: TGCGCCAGCAGTCCCGGACTAGCGGGAGGGCCGGGAGAGACCCAGTACTTC.